The source of this TCR beta chain is a study of T cells in localized non-small cell lung cancer. General study points: Among blood samples, higher T cell density accompanied longer overall survival. Uninvolved adjacent lung had higher T cell clonality than tumor and all other tissues. A median approximately 57 of the top 100 tumor clones appeared in adjacent lung.

Worth noting for this clone: Its antigen remains unidentified.

Measured with immunoSEQ multiplex PCR; TCRdb has only the in-frame clones, and not every one. This sample has tens of thousands of clones, with 70% to 90% found just once. The clonotype was recovered from a woman aged 35 to 75 with stage I squamous cell lung carcinoma. The sample in question was peripheral blood, obtained before any cancer treatment.

The CDR3 DNA is TGTGCCAGCAGCCCCCTCTACGAGCAGTACTTC. It codes for CASSPLYEQYF. The V call is TRBV6-5, the J call TRBJ2-7, with D unclear. The CDR3 loop spans 11 amino acids. Trimming removed 6 bases from V and 3 bases from J, with 6 bases in between. Germline CDR1 and CDR2: MNHEY and SVGAGI.